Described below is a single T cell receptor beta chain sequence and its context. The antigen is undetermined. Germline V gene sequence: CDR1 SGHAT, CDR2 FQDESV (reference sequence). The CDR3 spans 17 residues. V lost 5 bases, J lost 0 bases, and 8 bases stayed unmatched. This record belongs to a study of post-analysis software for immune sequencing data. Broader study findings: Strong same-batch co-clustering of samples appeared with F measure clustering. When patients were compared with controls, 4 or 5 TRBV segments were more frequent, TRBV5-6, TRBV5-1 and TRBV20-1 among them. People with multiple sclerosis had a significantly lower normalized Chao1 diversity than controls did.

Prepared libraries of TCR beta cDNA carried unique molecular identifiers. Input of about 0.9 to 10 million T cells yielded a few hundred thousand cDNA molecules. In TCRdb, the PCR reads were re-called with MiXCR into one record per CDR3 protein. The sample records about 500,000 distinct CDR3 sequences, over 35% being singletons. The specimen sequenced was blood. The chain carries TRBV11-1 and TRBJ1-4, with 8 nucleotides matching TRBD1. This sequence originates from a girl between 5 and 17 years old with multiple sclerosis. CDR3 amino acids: CASSAGQELPTNEKLFF. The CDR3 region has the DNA TGTGCCAGCAGCGCGGGACAGGAGCTACCAACTAATGAAAAACTGTTTTTT.